This TCR beta chain is drawn from a study of T cell responses to AZD1222 COVID-19 vaccine. The assay was immunoSEQ multiplex PCR, and TCRdb's table has in-frame clones only and misses some. This table holds some 150,000 clones, about 88% found once. V was cut by 3 bases and J by 5 bases, with 5 bases left in between. Germline V gene lookup returns CDR1 KGHSY and CDR2 FQNENV. The CDR3 length is 11 residues. In regard to this clone: Its antigen is unknown.

Whole-study results and caveats: There were mostly white British donors and more females than males, and clonal diversity was possibly underestimated.

The chain combines TRBV16 with TRBJ2-7; D is unresolved. The source was peripheral blood, collected after recovery from COVID-19. The sequence derives from an adult who had recovered from COVID-19. CDR3 amino acids: CASSHRDEQYF. In DNA, the CDR3 is TGTGCCAGCAGCCATCGCGACGAGCAGTACTTC.